The 24 T cell receptor beta chains in this list originate from one sample, sequenced in a study of CD4+ T cells in melanoma. Sequencing was performed with immunoSEQ multiplex PCR; in TCRdb, only in-frame clones are kept and a portion is missing. Here the sample spans 110,000 to 150,000 clones, 80% to 95% being singletons. The receptors here all came from a human donor with melanoma.

CDR3 sequence (DNA): TGTGCCAGTAGTAAGGATCGAGGAGGGTCCACTGAAGCTTTCTTT. Translated: CASSKDRGGSTEAFF. J is TRBJ1-1 and V is TRBV19; D ambiguous. V was trimmed by 4 bases and J by 4 bases, leaving 16 bases between them. This CDR3 is built from 15 residues. In germline, CDR1 is LNHDA, CDR2 SQIVND (reference sequence).

This chain connects TRBV2 to TRBJ2-3, with 12 bases that match TRBD2. This CDR3 has 15 residues. Unmatched junction bases numbered 6, after V lost 6 bases and J lost 5 bases. Germline-derived CDR1 and CDR2 are SNHLY and FYNNEI. The DNA of the CDR3 is TGTGCCAGCAGGCGGACTAGCGGGGCGATAGATACGCAGTATTTT. Protein sequence: CASRRTSGAIDTQYF.

The DNA of the CDR3 is TGTGCCAGCAGCCTCACTGACAGGGAAAAACTGTTTTTT. Protein: CASSLTDREKLFF. The J gene is TRBJ1-4, the V gene TRBV5-4, with D perhaps TRBD1 (6 bases). The CDR3 runs 13 residues. Trimming shortened V by 4 bases and J by 8 bases, and 12 bases separated the two germline ends. The V gene's germline CDR1 is SGHNT and CDR2 YYREEE (reference sequence). Full variable domain (rest looked up from reference TRBV5-4 and TRBJ1-4): ETGVTQSPTHLIKTRGQQVTLRCSSQSGHNTVSWYQQALGQGPQFIFQYYREEENGRGNFPPRFSGLQFPNYSSELNVNALELDDSALYLCASSLTDREKLFFGSGTQLSVL.

The V call is TRBV18, the J call TRBJ1-6; TRBD1 is a possible D gene (5 bases). The CDR3 spans 15 residues. With 3 bases removed from V and 7 bases from J, the gap between germline ends came to 13 bases. Per germline, CDR1 KGHSH and CDR2 LQKENI. CDR3 sequence reads: CASSPGGGRNSPLHF. The CDR3 DNA sequence: TGTGCCAGCTCACCGGGGGGGGGTCGGAATTCACCCCTCCACTTT.

The chain recombines TRBV5-1 with TRBJ2-7, with 9 bases that match TRBD2. This CDR3 region has 14 residues. Germline V CDR1 and CDR2: SGHRS, YFSETQ. V trimming: 6 bases; J trimming: 5 bases; junction bases outside the gene matches: 9. The CDR3: CASKTAGGNDEQYF. Written as DNA, the CDR3 is TGCGCCAGCAAGACGGCGGGGGGGAACGACGAGCAGTACTTC.

This sequence joins TRBV7-9 and TRBJ2-5; the D is unclear. This CDR3 is built from 13 residues. V was shortened by 1 base and J by 5 bases, with 8 bases between the two germline ends. The germline CDR1 and CDR2 sequences are SEHNR and FQNEAQ (reference sequence). CDR3 region: CASSLVDRETQYF. CDR3 bases: TGTGCCAGCAGCTTAGTCGACCGCGAGACCCAGTACTTC.

This clone was observed a single time. V usage is TRBV5-1 and J usage is TRBJ1-3; perhaps TRBD1 as D (5 bases). The CDR3 consists of 16 residues. From germline, CDR1 is SGHRS and CDR2 YFSETQ. V shed 0 bases and J shed 0 bases, with 10 bases lying between them. The CDR3 loop reads CASSLVGEGSGNTIYF. The CDR3, as DNA: TGCGCCAGCAGCTTGGTAGGGGAAGGCTCTGGAAACACCATATATTTT.

This sequence joins TRBV5-1 and TRBJ2-2; TRBD2 agrees at 8 bases. With V trimmed by 4 bases and J by 4 bases, 9 bases remained unmatched. This CDR3 has 16 residues. The germline gives CDR1 SGHRS, CDR2 YFSETQ. DNA of the CDR3: TGCGCCAGCAGCCCGGGAGGGGGGGGCAGCACCGGGGAGCTGTTTTTT. It translates to CASSPGGGGSTGELFF.

The gene calls are TRBV7-6 and TRBJ2-7, with D tentatively TRBD1 or TRBD2 (5 bases each). Germline CDR1 SGHVS, CDR2 FNYEAQ. The CDR3 has 15 amino acids. V was cut by 5 bases and J by 8 bases, with 22 bases left in between. The DNA for the CDR3 is TGTGCCAGCAGCCCTGGGTACGGGGCCCCCGTGCAGCAGTACTTC. Amino acids: CASSPGYGAPVQQYF.

The chain joins TRBV18 to TRBJ2-3, with D unresolved. From germline, CDR1 is KGHSH and CDR2 LQKENI. Deletions cut 2 bases from V and 4 bases from J, with 10 bases between. The CDR3 loop spans 14 amino acids. CDR3 amino acids: CASSPGSRADTQYF. The CDR3 DNA follows: TGTGCCAGCTCACCAGGCAGTCGCGCAGATACGCAGTATTTT.

The chain couples TRBV2 to TRBJ2-7, with TRBD2 as a possible D gene (5 bases). Germline V CDR1 and CDR2: SNHLY, FYNNEI. The CDR3 has 15 residues. Trimming took off 6 bases at V and 0 bases at J, with 15 bases between the two ends. CDR3 in amino acids: CASSPRTSSSYEQYF. The CDR3 DNA sequence: TGTGCCAGCAGCCCAAGGACTTCTAGCTCCTACGAGCAGTACTTC.

The rearrangement joins TRBV14 to TRBJ2-7, with D possibly being TRBD1 (6 bases). Germline CDR1 reads SGHDN; CDR2 reads FVKESK. This CDR3 has 13 residues. V lost 3 bases and J 5 bases, leaving 11 bases between the germline ends. The CDR3 reads CASSQGAGDEQYF. CDR3 nucleotide sequence: TGTGCCAGCAGCCAGGGGGCAGGCGACGAGCAGTACTTC.

The chain carries TRBV11-2 and TRBJ2-7; 8 bases are shared with TRBD2. The germline gives CDR1 SGHAT, CDR2 FQNNGV. The CDR3 length is 18 residues. Trimming at V came to 1 base and at J to 3 bases, leaving 14 bases not matched to a gene. Written as DNA, the CDR3 is TGTGCCAGCAGCTTAGTCCCCGGGCAGAGCGGGGGTATCTACGAGCAGTACTTC. This gives the protein CASSLVPGQSGGIYEQYF.

As to this clone: Other nucleotide sequences from this sample produce the same CDR3. J is TRBJ2-3 and V is TRBV5-1; TRBD1 might be the D (5 bases). This CDR3 is built from 13 residues. Germline V gene sequence: CDR1 SGHRS, CDR2 YFSETQ. V was shortened by 0 bases and J by 3 bases, with 5 bases between the two germline ends. This chain's CDR3 is CASSLEGTDTQYF. CDR3 in DNA: TGCGCCAGCAGCTTGGAGGGGACAGATACGCAGTATTTT.

This clone was observed once. This rearrangement joins TRBV19 to TRBJ1-2, with TRBD1 matching over 8 bases. The germline gives CDR1 LNHDA, CDR2 SQIVND (reference sequence). V shed 3 bases and J 7 bases; nucleotides not matched to a gene: 4. The CDR3 has 13 amino acids. The CDR3 DNA is TGTGCCAGTAGTATGCAGGGGGCGCGTGGCTACACCTTC. Protein product: CASSMQGARGYTF.

This chain links TRBV5-4 with TRBJ1-1; possibly TRBD1 for D (5 bases). Per the germline V gene, CDR1 is SGHNT and CDR2 is YYREEE (reference sequence). Trimming pared 0 bases from V and 3 bases from J, leaving 9 bases between. The CDR3 has 14 residues. CDR3 sequence reads: CASSLVPGHTEAFF. The CDR3 coding sequence is TGTGCCAGCAGCTTGGTCCCGGGACACACTGAAGCTTTCTTT.

The rearrangement joins TRBV19 to TRBJ1-2; D call uncertain. Germline lookup yields CDR1 LNHDA and CDR2 SQIVND (reference sequence). The CDR3 sequence is 16 residues long. Trimming left V 7 bases short and J 0 bases short, with 18 bases between. DNA of the CDR3: TGTGCCAGTATCCCTGGAGGTCGGGAAGCTAACTATGGCTACACCTTC. Amino acid sequence: CASIPGGREANYGYTF.

This chain connects TRBV30 to TRBJ1-1, with D possibly matching TRBD1 (5 bases). V was pared by 2 bases and J by 4 bases, with 11 bases between. The CDR3 is 13 residues long. The germline gives CDR1 GTSNPN, CDR2 SVGIG (reference sequence). DNA of the CDR3: TGTGCCTGGAGTAAGGAGGGGTTCACTGAAGCTTTCTTT. Amino acid sequence: CAWSKEGFTEAFF.

The genes are TRBV29-1 and TRBJ2-3, with TRBD1 matching 7 bases. The CDR3 consists of 12 residues. Losses at the gene ends were 5 bases for V and 2 bases for J; bases not matched to a gene: 1. Germline CDR1 reads SQVTM; CDR2 reads ANQGSEA. CDR3 nucleotide sequence: TGCAGCGTTACAGGGGCCACAGATACGCAGTATTTT. Encoded protein: CSVTGATDTQYF.

The V gene is TRBV6-6, the J gene TRBJ1-4; no firm D call. Germline-derived CDR1 and CDR2 are MNHNY and SVGAGI (reference sequence). The ends were cut back, 5 bases at V and 0 bases at J, with 10 bases in the middle. This CDR3 spans 15 amino acids. The CDR3 loop reads CASSPEGSTNEKLFF. The CDR3 bases are TGTGCCAGCAGTCCAGAGGGTTCAACTAATGAAAAACTGTTTTTT.

This clone was detected once. V and J are TRBV7-8 and TRBJ1-1, with TRBD1 identical over 7 bases. V was clipped by 5 bases and J by 3 bases; unmatched bases: 6. Germline loops: CDR1 SGHVS, CDR2 FQNEAQ. The CDR3 extends over 14 amino acids. The CDR3 DNA reads as TGTGCCAGCAGCCCGCGACAGGGCCACACTGAAGCTTTCTTT. Translated: CASSPRQGHTEAFF.

This sequence joins TRBV7-9 and TRBJ1-2, with TRBD1 as a possible D gene (5 bases). Trimming removed 8 bases at V and 4 bases at J, with 17 bases between. This CDR3 spans 14 amino acids. Germline V gene data show CDR1 as SEHNR and CDR2 as FQNEAQ (reference sequence). CDR3 sequence reads: CASARAEPPYGYTF. CDR3 nucleotides: TGTGCCAGCGCCAGGGCCGAGCCTCCCTATGGCTACACCTTC.

The V and J genes are TRBV5-1 and TRBJ1-5; D is possibly TRBD1 (6 bases). Germline-derived CDR1 and CDR2 are SGHRS and YFSETQ. Trimming left V 2 bases short and J 5 bases short, with 14 bases between. CDR3 size: 15 residues. The CDR3 region has the DNA TGCGCCAGCAGCTTTCGCCCGGGGGGGCATCAGCCCCAGCATTTT. It encodes CASSFRPGGHQPQHF.

The chain employs TRBV9 and TRBJ1-2, with a weak D call TRBD1 (5 bases). The CDR3 is made up of 15 amino acids. The germline CDR1 and CDR2 sequences are SGDLS and YYNGEE. The V end was cut by 2 bases, the J end by 6 bases, with 17 bases between. CDR3 region: CASSVYWQGEDGYTF. DNA for the CDR3: TGTGCCAGCAGCGTGTATTGGCAGGGCGAGGATGGCTACACCTTC. The full variable domain, with the rest looked up from reference TRBV9 and TRBJ1-2, is DSGVTQTPKHLITATGQRVTLRCSPRSGDLSVYWYQQSLDQGLQFLIQYYNGEERAKGNILERFSAQQFPDLHSELNLSSLELGDSALYFCASSVYWQGEDGYTFGSGTRLTVV.